This T cell receptor beta chain comes out of a study of T cells in Graves' hyperthyroidism and ophthalmopathy. For Graves' hyperthyroidism to be stable, ophthalmopathy could not progress within 18 months. Lactation, pregnancy, other autoimmune disease or uncontrolled infection excluded patients. This sample holds PBMCs from roughly 10 ml fresh peripheral blood. Findings and caveats of the study: Ophthalmopathy was identified by the model a median 6.5 months ahead of onset.

Amplified regions were TCR beta CDR3 sequences from RNA transcripts. An initial round of RT-PCR targeting the TCR CDR3 relied on the HTBI primer set. Via MiXCR, TCRdb re-called the multiplex PCR reads, giving one row per CDR3 protein. The sample holds about 560,000 distinct CDR3 sequences, 15% to 20% seen once. The sample holds a few counts of this clonotype. As yet, its antigen is unknown. This CDR3 contains 14 residues. Trimming shortened V by 0 bases and J by 0 bases, and 8 bases separated the two germline ends. Germline CDR1 reads DFQATT; CDR2 reads SNEGSKA (reference sequence). This sequence joins TRBV20-1 and TRBJ1-1, with D unresolved. Sequenced material: blood. This clonotype was sampled from a woman aged 18 to 35 with Graves' hyperthyroidism. The CDR3 bases are TGCAGTGCTAGAGATCGGGCAGTGAACACTGAAGCTTTCTTT. Protein product: CSARDRAVNTEAFF.